These 30 T cell receptor beta chains originate from one sample sequenced in a study of graft-versus-host responses after intestinal transplantation. For these receptors, no antigen is known. Assay used: immunoSEQ multiplex PCR; TCRdb lists only in-frame clones, some missing. The sample holds 130,000 to 150,000 clones, 80% to 95% seen once. The input for sequencing was unstimulated CD4+ T cells sorted from spleen or lymph node cells, taken before intestinal transplant. The receptors originated from a human donor who received an intestinal transplant.

The chain carries TRBV2 and TRBJ2-4; tentative D call: TRBD2 (6 bases). CDR3 size: 14 residues. V was shortened by 4 bases and J by 7 bases, with 14 bases between the two germline ends. Germline CDR1 SNHLY, CDR2 FYNNEI. The CDR3 protein is CASSGARERNIQYF. CDR3 DNA sequence: TGTGCCAGCAGTGGGGCGCGGGAAAGGAACATTCAGTACTTC.

The chain combines TRBV19 with TRBJ1-1; TRBD1 is a possible D gene (6 bases). This CDR3 spans 15 amino acids. V lost 3 bases and J lost 3, with 14 bases in between. Germline lookup yields CDR1 LNHDA and CDR2 SQIVND (reference sequence). In DNA form, the CDR3 reads TGTGCCAGTAGTATGGCGGCCGGGGGGCACACTGAAGCTTTCTTT. It codes for CASSMAAGGHTEAFF.

This clone was seen once. The genes are TRBV5-6 and TRBJ1-1; the D is unclear. The CDR3 is 13 amino acids. The ends were cut back, 1 base at V and 1 base at J, with 5 bases in the middle. CDR1 SGHDT and CDR2 YYEEEE come from the germline V gene. This CDR3 reads CASSLMRNTEAFF. The DNA of the CDR3 is TGTGCCAGCAGCTTGATGCGGAACACTGAAGCTTTCTTT. Supplemented by reference TRBV5-6 and TRBJ1-1, the full variable domain reads DAGVTQSPTHLIKTRGQQVTLRCSPKSGHDTVSWYQQALGQGPQFIFQYYEEEERQRGNFPDRFSGHQFPNYSSELNVNALLLGDSALYLCASSLMRNTEAFFGQGTRLTVV.

The V and J genes are TRBV5-1 and TRBJ2-3, with D unresolved. Between the trimmed V and J ends, which lost 6 bases and 2 bases, there was a span of 16 bases. The CDR3 length is 15 residues. CDR1 is SGHRS, CDR2 YFSETQ, per germline. The CDR3 nucleotides are TGCGCCAGCATTGGGGTTAGGTCGTACACAGATACGCAGTATTTT. The encoded protein is CASIGVRSYTDTQYF.

Concerning this clone itself: This CDR3 is also generated by other DNA sequences in the sample. The chain employs TRBV28 and TRBJ2-1, with D unclear. V lost 3 bases to trimming and J lost 6 bases, with 0 bases between them. The germline V gene has CDR1 MDHEN and CDR2 SYDVKM. There are 10 residues in the CDR3. The CDR3 is CASSFNEQFF. CDR3 in DNA: TGTGCCAGCAGTTTCAATGAGCAGTTCTTC.

V usage is TRBV27 and J usage is TRBJ2-5; the D gene is possibly TRBD2 (5 bases). Germline V gene sequence: CDR1 MNHEY, CDR2 SMNVEV (reference sequence). Trimming removed 3 bases from V and 5 bases from J, with 10 bases in between. The CDR3 is made up of 13 amino acids. The CDR3 region is CASSLDGEETQYF. The CDR3 region has the DNA TGTGCCAGCAGTTTGGATGGGGAGGAGACCCAGTACTTC.

In DNA, the CDR3 is TGTGCCAGCAGTGATGCCGGCCCCGGGACAGAATCCTACGAGCAGTACTTC. Protein: CASSDAGPGTESYEQYF. J is TRBJ2-7 and V is TRBV6-1, with TRBD1 identical over 7 bases. Germline CDR1 MNHNS, CDR2 SASEGT. The V gene end was trimmed by 3 bases and the J gene end by 1 base; junction bases not matched to a gene: 12. The CDR3 has 17 residues.

The chain employs TRBV7-9 and TRBJ2-7, with TRBD2 as a possible D gene (6 bases). Germline V gene data show CDR1 as SEHNR and CDR2 as FQNEAQ (reference sequence). Between the trimmed V and J ends, which lost 5 bases and 1 base, there was a span of 9 bases. There are 13 residues in the CDR3. The CDR3 sequence is CASSPGGSYEQYF. CDR3 in DNA: TGTGCCAGCAGCCCCGGAGGGTCCTACGAGCAGTACTTC.

The chain employs TRBV19 and TRBJ2-4; D is undetermined. The CDR3 contains 15 residues. CDR1 and CDR2 from the germline V gene are LNHDA and SQIVND (reference sequence). Trimming stripped 6 bases from V and 6 bases from J, with 18 bases between. The CDR3 here is CASRSSTTSGNIQYF. In DNA, the CDR3 is TGTGCCAGTAGGTCCTCTACGACCAGTGGAAACATTCAGTACTTC.

V usage is TRBV7-2 and J usage is TRBJ1-6; possible D gene TRBD1, 5 bases. V was shortened by 3 bases and J by 9 bases, with 12 bases between the two germline ends. Germline V lookup: CDR1 SGHTA, CDR2 FQGNSA. This CDR3 has 14 amino acids. CDR3 bases: TGTGCCAGCAGCTTGTTTCAGGGAAGTTCACCCCTCCACTTT. Protein: CASSLFQGSSPLHF.

The chain uses TRBV6-5 and TRBJ1-4, with TRBD1 as a possible D gene (5 bases). The V end was cut by 3 bases, the J end by 5 bases, with 13 bases between. The CDR3 covers 15 residues. Germline loops: CDR1 MNHEY, CDR2 SVGAGI. CDR3 bases: TGTGCCAGCAGTTATACAGGATCCTTAAATGAAAAACTGTTTTTT. Translation gives CASSYTGSLNEKLFF.

J is TRBJ1-1 and V is TRBV28; the D is unclear. V shed 4 bases and J shed 7 bases, with 10 bases lying between them. In germline, CDR1 is MDHEN, CDR2 SYDVKM. The CDR3 extends over 12 amino acids. The CDR3 sequence: CASSSDGGEAFF. The CDR3 DNA sequence: TGTGCCAGCAGTTCTGACGGAGGTGAAGCTTTCTTT.

The V call is TRBV18, the J call TRBJ2-7, with D tentatively TRBD1 or TRBD2 (5 bases each). Trimming removed 3 bases from V and 0 bases from J, with 24 bases in between. There are 19 residues in the CDR3. Germline loops: CDR1 KGHSH, CDR2 LQKENI. The CDR3: CASSPFPLGSGPSSYEQYF. As DNA, the CDR3 is TGTGCCAGCTCACCTTTCCCCCTCGGCTCGGGGCCGAGCTCCTACGAGCAGTACTTC.

The chain carries TRBV5-6 and TRBJ2-7; 10 positions agree with TRBD1. The CDR3 runs to 15 residues. V shed 4 bases and J 4 bases; nucleotides not matched to a gene: 8. Germline V gene sequence: CDR1 SGHDT, CDR2 YYEEEE. The CDR3 is CASSPRTGGGYEQYF. The CDR3 DNA is TGTGCCAGCAGCCCACGGACAGGGGGAGGATACGAGCAGTACTTC.

The chain recombines TRBV20-1 with TRBJ1-2; D gene uncertain. The V end was cut by 3 bases, the J end by 3 bases, with 5 bases between. The germline CDR1 and CDR2 sequences are DFQATT and SNEGSKA (reference sequence). This CDR3 region has 11 residues. In nucleotides, the CDR3 is TGCAGTGCTAGTGGGGACTATGGCTACACCTTC. Translated, it gives CSASGDYGYTF.

The rearrangement links TRBV5-1 to TRBJ2-7; TRBD1 agrees at 8 bases. The CDR3 extends over 14 amino acids. CDR1 SGHRS and CDR2 YFSETQ come from the germline V gene. The ends lost 0 bases at V and 3 bases at J; junction bases unmatched: 2. The CDR3 DNA follows: TGCGCCAGCAGCTTGGTACAGGGGGGCTACGAGCAGTACTTC. Residues: CASSLVQGGYEQYF.

The rearrangement links TRBV27 to TRBJ2-2; D tentatively reads TRBD1 or TRBD2 (6 bases each). The CDR3 is 14 residues long. CDR1 is MNHEY and CDR2 is SMNVEV in the germline V gene (reference sequence). Trimming removed 4 bases from V and 5 bases from J, with 11 bases in between. The CDR3 DNA is TGTGCCAGCAGTTCGCAAGGGGGGACCGGGGAGCTGTTTTTT. It is translated as CASSSQGGTGELFF.

This clone has a single count. This chain links TRBV5-5 with TRBJ2-6; tentative D call: TRBD1 (5 bases). This CDR3 contains 13 residues. The germline CDR1 and CDR2 sequences are SGHKS and YYEKEE (reference sequence). V was trimmed by 7 bases and J by 1 base, leaving 6 bases between them. The CDR3 region has the DNA TGTGCCAGCCACAGGTCTGGGGCCAACGTCCTGACTTTC. This sequence encodes CASHRSGANVLTF.

The chain uses TRBV29-1 and TRBJ2-3; 14 bases align to TRBD2. Trimming took 1 base from V and 3 from J; bases not matched to a gene: 3. The CDR3 runs 16 residues. The germline V gene has CDR1 SQVTM and CDR2 ANQGSEA. CDR3 nucleotide sequence: TGCAGCGTTGAAGGTGGGACTAGCGGGAGTACAGATACGCAGTATTTT. This codes for CSVEGGTSGSTDTQYF.

The CDR3 is CASLNRQGLLGYTF. In DNA, the CDR3 is TGTGCCAGTCTAAACAGGCAGGGGCTTCTTGGCTACACCTTC. This chain uses TRBV28 with TRBJ1-2, with D tentatively TRBD1 (6 bases). The V gene lost 9 bases and the J gene lost 7 bases, with 21 bases spanning the gap. CDR1 is MDHEN and CDR2 is SYDVKM in the germline V gene. The CDR3 is 14 amino acids.

The chain links TRBV5-4 to TRBJ2-3; 7 nucleotides line up with TRBD2. CDR3 length: 13 residues. Germline CDR1 reads SGHNT; CDR2 reads YYREEE (reference sequence). For the CDR3, the DNA is TGTGCTACTGGGACTATTGGCACAGATACGCAGTATTTT. This codes for CATGTIGTDTQYF.

This chain joins TRBV18 and TRBJ2-7; 7 nucleotides agree with TRBD2. V gave up 3 bases and J gave up 0 bases; unmatched junction bases: 5. The CDR3 has 15 residues. The germline CDR1 and CDR2 sequences are KGHSH and LQKENI. The CDR3 bases are TGTGCCAGCTCACCCGCAGCGGGAACCTCCTACGAGCAGTACTTC. Residues: CASSPAAGTSYEQYF.

This chain links TRBV11-3 with TRBJ2-1, with D unclear. The ends were cut back, 6 bases at V and 5 bases at J, with 17 bases in the middle. In germline, CDR1 is SGHNT, CDR2 YENEEA. The CDR3 covers 15 residues. CDR3: CASSPSPRPNNEQFF. CDR3 DNA sequence: TGTGCCAGCAGTCCCTCCCCTCGACCTAACAATGAGCAGTTCTTC.

This sequence joins TRBV2 and TRBJ1-1; tentatively, D is TRBD1 (6 bases). Looked up from germline, CDR1 is SNHLY and CDR2 is FYNNEI. The CDR3 is 13 residues long. Trimming removed 7 bases at V and 4 bases at J, with 13 bases between. CDR3 region: CASKSRGSTEAFF. In DNA, the CDR3 is TGTGCCAGCAAGAGCAGGGGTAGCACTGAAGCTTTCTTT.

V usage is TRBV7-8 and J usage is TRBJ2-5; 10 bases agree with TRBD2. Unmatched junction bases numbered 8, after V lost 1 base and J lost 9 bases. The CDR3 consists of 15 residues. The germline CDR1 and CDR2 sequences are SGHVS and FQNEAQ. The CDR3 DNA sequence: TGTGCCAGCAGCTTAGACACTAGCGGGACAATTGCCCAGTACTTC. Amino acids: CASSLDTSGTIAQYF.

The chain couples TRBV29-1 to TRBJ1-2; a weak D match, TRBD1 (6 bases). Germline lookup yields CDR1 SQVTM and CDR2 ANQGSEA. CDR3 length equals 11 residues. Trimming took off 7 bases at V and 8 bases at J, with 14 bases between the two ends. The CDR3: CSGEGGEGYTF. The CDR3 nucleotides read TGCAGCGGCGAGGGGGGCGAGGGCTACACCTTC.

The rearrangement links TRBV30 to TRBJ1-2; TRBD1 matches at 12 bases. V was clipped by 5 bases and J by 7 bases; unmatched bases: 8. This CDR3 is built from 14 residues. The germline CDR1 and CDR2 sequences are GTSNPN and SVGIG (reference sequence). The CDR3 DNA reads TGTGCCTGGTATCCGGGACAGGGGGCAGTTGGCTACACCTTC. Its translation is CAWYPGQGAVGYTF.

The rearrangement uses TRBV6-5 and TRBJ2-7; D gene uncertain. The CDR3 has 12 residues. Trimming took off 3 bases at V and 7 bases at J, with 10 bases between the two ends. The germline gives CDR1 MNHEY, CDR2 SVGAGI. The chain's CDR3 is CASSYLGREQYF. CDR3 DNA sequence: TGTGCCAGCAGTTATTTAGGACGGGAGCAGTACTTC.

The rearrangement uses TRBV4-1 and TRBJ1-2; no definite D call. CDR3 length equals 11 residues. Trimming left V 2 bases short and J 8 bases short, with 6 bases between. Germline assignment: CDR1 MGHRA and CDR2 YSYEKL. The CDR3 loop is CASSQSGGYTF. The CDR3 DNA follows: TGCGCCAGCAGCCAATCTGGCGGCTACACCTTC.

The chain recombines TRBV18 with TRBJ2-7; TRBD1 matches at 8 bases. With 0 bases clipped from V and 5 bases from J, the junction kept 3 bases outside the gene matches. This CDR3 has 14 amino acids. CDR1 and CDR2 (germline): KGHSH, LQKENI. CDR3 DNA sequence: TGTGCCAGCTCACCACCTTCAGGGGGCGACGAGCAGTACTTC. It is translated as CASSPPSGGDEQYF.